What follows is one T cell receptor (beta chain) and its context. The data belong to a study of blood T cell repertoires in COVID-19. Study context: Sample material is recorded as cDNA or gDNA derived from T cells, B-cell-depleted T cells, or PBMCs.

Here immunoSEQ multiplex PCR was the method, and the copy in TCRdb shows in-frame clones only, minus some. The sample yields roughly 380,000 clones, roughly 84% seen once. Germline assignment: CDR1 SNHLY and CDR2 FYNNEI. Losses at the gene ends were 6 bases for V and 12 bases for J; bases not matched to a gene: 7. This CDR3 region has 11 residues. Sequenced input: PBMCs or T cells enriched from blood (not recorded which). This clonotype originated in a woman aged 25 to 39 who had recovered from COVID-19. The chain couples TRBV2 to TRBJ2-7; TRBD1 agrees at 8 bases. CDR3 DNA: TGTGCCAGCAGGAGGGGGACAGGCGGGTACTTC. The encoded protein is CASRRGTGGYF.